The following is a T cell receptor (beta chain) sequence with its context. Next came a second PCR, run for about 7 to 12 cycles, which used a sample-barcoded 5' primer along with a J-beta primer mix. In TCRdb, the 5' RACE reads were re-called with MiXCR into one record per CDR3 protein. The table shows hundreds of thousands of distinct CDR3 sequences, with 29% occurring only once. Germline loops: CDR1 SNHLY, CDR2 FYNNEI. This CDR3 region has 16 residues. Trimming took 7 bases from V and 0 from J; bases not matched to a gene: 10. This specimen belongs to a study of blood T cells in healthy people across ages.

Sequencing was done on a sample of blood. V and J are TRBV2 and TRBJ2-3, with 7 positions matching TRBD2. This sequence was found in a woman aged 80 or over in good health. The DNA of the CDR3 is TGTGCCAGCATGACCGGTAGCGGGTACAGCACAGATACGCAGTATTTT. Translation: CASMTGSGYSTDTQYF.